This T cell receptor beta chain was sequenced in a study of T cell responses to AZD1222 COVID-19 vaccine. The CDR3 extends over 15 amino acids. V was clipped by 3 bases and J by 5 bases, with 13 bases between them. Germline V lookup: CDR1 SGHVS, CDR2 FQNEAQ. Overall study results and limits: Females made up more of the donors, who were largely white British, and clonal diversity may have come out too low.

Repertoires were generated with immunoSEQ multiplex PCR, while TCRdb's copy carries only in-frame clones and drops some. The sample carries under 200,000 clones, around nine tenths recorded once. Comments on this clone: Its antigen remains unknown.

The clonotype originates from an adult who received the MenACWY meningococcal vaccine as a control. This material consisted of peripheral blood, taken 28 days after the second dose of the MenACWY control vaccine. The J gene is TRBJ1-4, the V gene TRBV7-8, with D perhaps TRBD1 (5 bases). DNA for the CDR3: TGTGCCAGCAGCTTTAAGGGGACGGGGAATGAAAAACTGTTTTTT. As protein: CASSFKGTGNEKLFF. Complete variable domain (other parts from reference TRBV7-8 and TRBJ1-4): GAGVSQSPRYKVAKRGQDVALRCDPISGHVSLFWYQQALGQGPEFLTYFQNEAQLDKSGLPSDRFFAERPEGSVSTLKIQRTQQEDSAVYLCASSFKGTGNEKLFFGSGTQLSVL.